The 13 T cell receptor beta chains reported below all come from one sample, sequenced in a study of beta chain features in type 1 diabetes (dated by TCRdb to the late 2010s). No antigen has been assigned to these receptors. Overall study results and their limits: In all four CD4+ subsets, TCRB CDR3 length was moderately but significantly shorter in type 1 diabetes patients.

The library relied on the immunoSEQ multiplex PCR assay. All of the isolated RNA was reverse transcribed with the High Capacity cDNA Reverse Transcription Kit, so expressed TCRB transcripts were sequenced. The clones in this table, taken by TCRdb from immuneACCESS, are in-frame only. Not every clone is retained; where verified, under half of the shortfall comes from an unresolved V gene, and the cause of the rest is unknown. In this sample the table shows fewer than 300,000 clones, about 20% of which occur a single time. Less than 0.035% of the sample belongs to the ten largest clones. Sequenced sample: naive CD4+ T cells from blood. This specimen's cell subset or site label, per the study, means: true naive CD4+ T cells. The source of these receptors is a woman in her thirties or forties with type 1 diabetes.

This clone was detected a few times. This chain uses TRBV15 with TRBJ1-2, with a weak D call TRBD1 (6 bases). This CDR3 has 15 amino acids. The germline V and J ends were trimmed by 4 bases and 4 bases, with 16 bases remaining between them. Germline V gene data show CDR1 as LNHNV and CDR2 as YYDKDF (reference sequence). This CDR3 is CATSTGTGNVYGYTF. DNA for the CDR3: TGTGCCACCAGCACGGGCACAGGGAATGTCTATGGCTACACCTTC.

This clone showed up just a few times. The chain links TRBV19 to TRBJ1-5; 8 bases are a match to TRBD1. The CDR3 contains 15 residues. The germline V gene encodes CDR1 LNHDA and CDR2 SQIVND (reference sequence). The V segment lost 6 bases and the J segment 0 bases; nucleotides outside the gene matches: 4. CDR3 amino acids: CASRGQDHSNQPQHF. The DNA for the CDR3 is TGTGCCAGTAGGGGACAGGACCATAGCAATCAGCCCCAGCATTTT.

The chain uses TRBV5-4 and TRBJ2-5; TRBD2 might be the D (5 bases). Trimming left V 2 bases short and J 1 base short, with 6 bases between. Germline assignment: CDR1 SGHNT and CDR2 YYREEE (reference sequence). The CDR3 is 13 residues long. In nucleotides, the CDR3 is TGTGCCAGCAGCTTTGGAGGCCAAGAGACCCAGTACTTC. The encoded protein is CASSFGGQETQYF.

This sequence joins TRBV30 and TRBJ2-1; possibly TRBD2 for D (5 bases). Germline V gives CDR1 GTSNPN, CDR2 SVGIG (reference sequence). V lost 0 bases to trimming and J lost 0 bases, with 9 bases between them. CDR3 length equals 15 residues. CDR3 nucleotide sequence: TGTGCCTGGAGTGTAGAGGGAAGCTCCTACAATGAGCAGTTCTTC. This encodes CAWSVEGSSYNEQFF.

This chain joins TRBV28 and TRBJ2-7; 9 bases are shared with TRBD2. V lost 6 bases, J lost 5 bases, and 5 bases stayed unmatched. The germline V gene encodes CDR1 MDHEN and CDR2 SYDVKM. This CDR3 contains 13 residues. The CDR3 nucleotides read TGTGCCAGCAGCCCTGCGGGAGGGAACGAGCAGTACTTC. This codes for CASSPAGGNEQYF. The full variable domain, its missing parts supplied by reference TRBV28 and TRBJ2-7, is DVKVTQSSRYLVKRTGEKVFLECVQDMDHENMFWYRQDPGLGLRLIYFSYDVKMKEKGDIPEGYSVSREKKERFSLILESASTNQTSMYLCASSPAGGNEQYFGPGTRLTVT.

The chain recombines TRBV19 with TRBJ2-4; D possibly corresponds to TRBD1 (8 bases). V dropped 6 bases and J dropped 7 bases, with 25 bases sitting between them. The CDR3 has 17 residues. Per the germline V gene, CDR1 is LNHDA and CDR2 is SQIVND (reference sequence). CDR3 protein: CASSVLLQGARGNIQYF. The CDR3, as DNA: TGTGCCAGTAGCGTCCTTTTGCAGGGGGCGCGGGGGAACATTCAGTACTTC.

This clone showed up just a few times. The chain employs TRBV7-2 and TRBJ2-1, with D possibly TRBD2 on 5 matching bases. The CDR3 spans 14 residues. Trimming removed 6 bases at V and 0 bases at J, with 9 bases between. Per germline, CDR1 SGHTA and CDR2 FQGNSA. The CDR3 bases are TGTGCCAGCAGTCAGCGGAGCTCCTACAATGAGCAGTTCTTC. The encoded protein is CASSQRSSYNEQFF.

The chain uses TRBV27 and TRBJ1-2; no definite D call. The V end was cut by 6 bases, the J end by 4 bases, with 12 bases between. CDR1 MNHEY and CDR2 SMNVEV come from the germline V gene (reference sequence). CDR3 length: 13 amino acids. The CDR3 spells CASSPGISYGYTF. The CDR3 nucleotides are TGTGCCAGCAGCCCCGGGATTTCCTATGGCTACACCTTC.

This clone was detected a few times. The rearrangement uses TRBV9 and TRBJ1-5; a possible D gene is TRBD1 (5 bases). The CDR3 totals 15 residues. The germline CDR1 and CDR2 sequences are SGDLS and YYNGEE. With 0 bases removed from V and 2 bases from J, the gap between germline ends came to 9 bases. The CDR3 spells CASSVEGEGNQPQHF. CDR3 bases: TGTGCCAGCAGCGTAGAAGGGGAAGGCAATCAGCCCCAGCATTTT.

This clone occurred a few times. The chain carries TRBV9 and TRBJ2-3, with D possibly matching TRBD2 (5 bases). The CDR3 is 15 residues long. Trimming shortened V by 0 bases and J by 0 bases, and 8 bases separated the two germline ends. Germline lookup yields CDR1 SGDLS and CDR2 YYNGEE. The CDR3 sequence is CASSVGGPSTDTQYF. The CDR3 DNA reads TGTGCCAGCAGCGTAGGAGGGCCAAGCACAGATACGCAGTATTTT. Full variable domain (outside the CDR3, taken from reference TRBV9 and TRBJ2-3): DSGVTQTPKHLITATGQRVTLRCSPRSGDLSVYWYQQSLDQGLQFLIQYYNGEERAKGNILERFSAQQFPDLHSELNLSSLELGDSALYFCASSVGGPSTDTQYFGPGTRLTVL.

This clone was counted between two and nine times. The chain carries TRBV28 and TRBJ1-1; D unresolved. V was cut by 4 bases and J by 5 bases, with 11 bases left in between. There are 13 residues in the CDR3. Germline V lookup: CDR1 MDHEN, CDR2 SYDVKM. Here the CDR3 DNA reads TGTGCCAGCAGTTCGTTGGGCGCGACTGAAGCTTTCTTT. Protein sequence: CASSSLGATEAFF.

This clone was recorded a few times. V is TRBV28 and J is TRBJ1-4; D remains ambiguous. Trimming pared 5 bases from V and 10 bases from J, leaving 14 bases between. The length of the CDR3 is 13 residues. Germline V gene data show CDR1 as MDHEN and CDR2 as SYDVKM. CDR3 coding DNA: TGTGCCAGCAGTGGAGATCATGTTCGAAAACTGTTTTTT. It translates to CASSGDHVRKLFF.

The genes are TRBV9 and TRBJ2-3, with 10 bases lining up with TRBD2. CDR1 and CDR2 from the germline V gene are SGDLS and YYNGEE. This CDR3 is 15 amino acids long. V trimming: 4 bases; J trimming: 1 base; junction bases outside the gene matches: 3. The DNA for the CDR3 is TGTGCCAGCAGCCTCGGGACTAGCGGCACAGATACGCAGTATTTT. As protein: CASSLGTSGTDTQYF.